This T cell receptor beta chain was sequenced for a study of blood T cell repertoires in COVID-19. Data came from immunoSEQ multiplex PCR; TCRdb stores just in-frame clones and leaves some out. The sample lists some 73,000 clones, roughly four fifths occurring once. This TCR derives from a man aged 65 to 79 with COVID-19, enrolled during active disease. The sequenced sample consisted of peripheral blood.

DNA for the CDR3: TGCGCCAGCAGCCAAGAAGCTTCCTACGAGCAGTACTTC. This encodes CASSQEASYEQYF. The chain employs TRBV4-3 and TRBJ2-7, with D hard to call. The germline V and J ends were trimmed by 0 bases and 1 base, with 4 bases remaining between them. Germline lookup yields CDR1 LGHNA and CDR2 YSLEER. CDR3 length: 13 amino acids.